Detailed here is one T cell receptor (beta chain). This record comes from a study of CD8 T cells in Susac syndrome. The authors reverse transcribed about 0.45 to 1 ug RNA with random hexamers. With immunoSEQ multiplex PCR, TCR beta CDR3 was amplified across 54 Vbeta and 13 Jbeta. TCRdb re-called the immunoSEQ multiplex PCR reads with MiXCR, one entry per CDR3 protein. The sample yields 20,000 to 25,000 distinct CDR3 sequences, 90% to 95% seen once. The CDR3 covers 14 residues. CDR1 and CDR2 from the germline V gene are DFQATT and SNEGSKA (reference sequence). V was cut by 4 bases and J by 2 bases, with 15 bases left in between. CD8+ and CD4+ T cells circulating in blood were sequenced for TCR beta. TEMRA cells were FACS-enriched, and CD8+ and CD4+ T cells were isolated negatively.

The chain is built from TRBV20-1 and TRBJ2-7; tentatively, D is TRBD2 (6 bases). Sequenced input: CD8+ T cells from PBMCs. The receptor was derived from a human donor in good health. This chain's CDR3 is CSATSLGGTYEQYF. The DNA of the CDR3 is TGCAGTGCTACCTCACTGGGGGGTACCTACGAGCAGTACTTC.